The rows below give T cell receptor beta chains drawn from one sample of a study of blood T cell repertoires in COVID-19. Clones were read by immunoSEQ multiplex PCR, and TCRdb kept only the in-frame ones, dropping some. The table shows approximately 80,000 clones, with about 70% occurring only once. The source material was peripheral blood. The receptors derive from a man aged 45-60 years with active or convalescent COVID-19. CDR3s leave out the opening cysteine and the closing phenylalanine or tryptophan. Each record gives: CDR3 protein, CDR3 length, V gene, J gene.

cdr3_aa: ASSLIRYTEAF; cdr3_length: 11; v_call: TRBV12-3/TRBV12-4; j_call: TRBJ1-1
cdr3_aa: ASSTTSGGPPAGEQF; cdr3_length: 15; v_call: TRBV6-2/TRBV6-3; j_call: TRBJ2-1
cdr3_aa: ASREGAAQPQH; cdr3_length: 11; v_call: TRBV5-1; j_call: TRBJ1-5
cdr3_aa: ASREAIGGNQPQH; cdr3_length: 13; v_call: TRBV28; j_call: TRBJ1-5
cdr3_aa: ATRAGGLTGELF; cdr3_length: 12; v_call: TRBV24-1; j_call: TRBJ2-2
cdr3_aa: AISESLAGRGNEQF; cdr3_length: 14; v_call: TRBV10-3; j_call: TRBJ2-1
cdr3_aa: ASNEGAGGGYT; cdr3_length: 11; v_call: TRBV6-1; j_call: TRBJ1-2
cdr3_aa: ASSSGQEADEQF; cdr3_length: 12; v_call: TRBV6-5; j_call: TRBJ2-1
cdr3_aa: ASSLVSAGGTDTQY; cdr3_length: 14; v_call: TRBV5-5; j_call: TRBJ2-3
cdr3_aa: ASGLITGEHTEAF; cdr3_length: 13; v_call: TRBV12-5; j_call: TRBJ1-1
cdr3_aa: ASSYGYQETQY; cdr3_length: 11; v_call: TRBV12-3/TRBV12-4; j_call: TRBJ2-5
cdr3_aa: ASSPGTGAGGYT; cdr3_length: 12; v_call: TRBV5-1; j_call: TRBJ1-2
cdr3_aa: AWSVGRNTEAF; cdr3_length: 11; v_call: TRBV30; j_call: TRBJ1-1
cdr3_aa: ASSVGGRGMAEAF; cdr3_length: 13; v_call: TRBV9; j_call: TRBJ1-1
cdr3_aa: ASSSDRGPYYGYT; cdr3_length: 13; v_call: TRBV27; j_call: TRBJ1-2
cdr3_aa: ASTSGWDTQY; cdr3_length: 10; v_call: TRBV6-5; j_call: TRBJ2-3
cdr3_aa: ASSVESGGQNTEAF; cdr3_length: 14; v_call: TRBV9; j_call: TRBJ1-1
cdr3_aa: ASSLERNRGKLF; cdr3_length: 12; v_call: TRBV5-6; j_call: TRBJ1-4
cdr3_aa: ASSVGGRLPNTGELF; cdr3_length: 15; v_call: TRBV9; j_call: TRBJ2-2
cdr3_aa: ASIRAGELF; cdr3_length: 9; v_call: TRBV19; j_call: TRBJ2-2
cdr3_aa: ASAQGNQPQH; cdr3_length: 10; v_call: TRBV3-1/TRBV3-2; j_call: TRBJ1-5
cdr3_aa: ASSLMAPRGGDQPQH; cdr3_length: 15; v_call: TRBV27; j_call: TRBJ1-5
cdr3_aa: ASSVDPLADSYNEQF; cdr3_length: 15; v_call: TRBV9; j_call: TRBJ2-1
cdr3_aa: ASSTYTEAF; cdr3_length: 9; v_call: TRBV19; j_call: TRBJ1-1
cdr3_aa: ASSWGQGAVGTDTQY; cdr3_length: 15; v_call: TRBV5-1; j_call: TRBJ2-3
cdr3_aa: ASSISQGATGYT; cdr3_length: 12; v_call: TRBV19; j_call: TRBJ1-2
cdr3_aa: ASSIDRTGTEAF; cdr3_length: 12; v_call: TRBV19; j_call: TRBJ1-1